The entry that follows covers one TCR beta chain sequence. The CDR3 is 15 residues long. Trimming pared 1 base from V and 1 base from J, leaving 8 bases between. CDR1 is SGHTA and CDR2 is FQGNSA in the germline V gene. The data stem from a study of blood T cell repertoires in COVID-19. Data came from immunoSEQ multiplex PCR; TCRdb stores just in-frame clones and leaves some out. This table holds 250,000 to 300,000 clones, 75% to 95% found once. The V call is TRBV7-2, the J call TRBJ1-5; D perhaps matches TRBD1 (6 bases). The receptor comes from a woman aged 25 to 39 who had recovered from COVID-19. The sample consisted of PBMCs or T cells enriched from blood (not recorded which). CDR3 protein: CASSLVQGSNQPQHF. The CDR3 DNA reads TGTGCCAGCAGCTTAGTACAGGGAAGCAATCAGCCCCAGCATTTT.